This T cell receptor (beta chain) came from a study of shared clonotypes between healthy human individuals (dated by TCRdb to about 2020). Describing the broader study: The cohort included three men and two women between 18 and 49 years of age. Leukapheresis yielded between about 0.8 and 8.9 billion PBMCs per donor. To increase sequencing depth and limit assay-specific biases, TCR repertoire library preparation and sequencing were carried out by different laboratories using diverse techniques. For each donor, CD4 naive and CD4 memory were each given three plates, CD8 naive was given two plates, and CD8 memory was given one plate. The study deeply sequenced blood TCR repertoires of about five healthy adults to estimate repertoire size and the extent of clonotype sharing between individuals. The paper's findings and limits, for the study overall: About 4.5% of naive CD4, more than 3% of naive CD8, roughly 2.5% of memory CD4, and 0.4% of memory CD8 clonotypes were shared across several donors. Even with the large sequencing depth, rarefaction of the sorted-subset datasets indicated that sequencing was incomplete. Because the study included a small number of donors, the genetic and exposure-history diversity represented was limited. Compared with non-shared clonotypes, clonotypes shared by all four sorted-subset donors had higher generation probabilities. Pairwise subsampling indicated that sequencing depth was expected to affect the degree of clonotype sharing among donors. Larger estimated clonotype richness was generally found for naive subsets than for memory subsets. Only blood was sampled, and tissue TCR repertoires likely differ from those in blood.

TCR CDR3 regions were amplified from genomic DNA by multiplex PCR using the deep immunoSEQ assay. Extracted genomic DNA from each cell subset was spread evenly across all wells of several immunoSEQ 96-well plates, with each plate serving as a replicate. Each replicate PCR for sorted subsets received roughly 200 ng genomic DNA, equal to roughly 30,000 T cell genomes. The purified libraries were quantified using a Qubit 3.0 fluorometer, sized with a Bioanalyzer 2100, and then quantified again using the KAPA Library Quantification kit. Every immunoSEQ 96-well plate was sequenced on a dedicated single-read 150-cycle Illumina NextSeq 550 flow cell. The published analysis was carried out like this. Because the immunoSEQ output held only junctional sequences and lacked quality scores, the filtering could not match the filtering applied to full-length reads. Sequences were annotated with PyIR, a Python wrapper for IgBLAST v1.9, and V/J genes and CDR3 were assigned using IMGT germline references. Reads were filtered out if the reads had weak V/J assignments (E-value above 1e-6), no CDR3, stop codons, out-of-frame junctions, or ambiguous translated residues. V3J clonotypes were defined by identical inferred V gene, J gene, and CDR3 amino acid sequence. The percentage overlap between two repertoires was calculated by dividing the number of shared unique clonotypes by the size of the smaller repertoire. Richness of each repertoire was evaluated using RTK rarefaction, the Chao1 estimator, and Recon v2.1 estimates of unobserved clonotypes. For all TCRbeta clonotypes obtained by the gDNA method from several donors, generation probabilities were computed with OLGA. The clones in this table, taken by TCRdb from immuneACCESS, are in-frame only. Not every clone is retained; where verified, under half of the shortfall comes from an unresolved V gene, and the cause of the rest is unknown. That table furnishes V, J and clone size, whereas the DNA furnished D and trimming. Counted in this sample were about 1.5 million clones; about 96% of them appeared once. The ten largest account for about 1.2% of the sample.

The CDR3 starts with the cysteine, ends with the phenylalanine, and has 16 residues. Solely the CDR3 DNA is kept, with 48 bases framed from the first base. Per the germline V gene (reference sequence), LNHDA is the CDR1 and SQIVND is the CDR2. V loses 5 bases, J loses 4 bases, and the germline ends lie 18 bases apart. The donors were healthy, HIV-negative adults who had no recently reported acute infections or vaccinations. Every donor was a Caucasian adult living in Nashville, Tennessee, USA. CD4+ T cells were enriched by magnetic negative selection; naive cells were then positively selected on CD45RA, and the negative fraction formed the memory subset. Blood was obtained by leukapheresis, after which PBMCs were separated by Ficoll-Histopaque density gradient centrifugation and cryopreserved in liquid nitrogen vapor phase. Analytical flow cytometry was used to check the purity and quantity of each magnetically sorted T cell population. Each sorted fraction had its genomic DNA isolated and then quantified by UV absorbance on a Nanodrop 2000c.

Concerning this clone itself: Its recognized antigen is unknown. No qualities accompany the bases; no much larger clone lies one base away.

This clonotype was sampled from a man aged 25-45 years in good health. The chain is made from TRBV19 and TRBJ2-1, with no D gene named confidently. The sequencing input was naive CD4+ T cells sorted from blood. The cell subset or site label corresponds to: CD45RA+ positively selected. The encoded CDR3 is CASSPPRVGPYNEQFF. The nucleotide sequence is TGTGCCAGTAGTCCCCCTAGGGTGGGTCCATACAATGAGCAGTTCTTC.